The rows below give T cell receptor beta chains drawn from one sample of a study of CD8 T cells in ankylosing spondylitis. MiXCR was run by TCRdb on the 5' RACE reads, yielding one entry per CDR3 protein. Among about 440,000 distinct CDR3 sequences listed, roughly 15% were seen once. Specimen: blood, either unsorted or a sorted T cell fraction (not recorded which). These receptors came from a male donor with ankylosing spondylitis. The CDR3 runs from the conserved cysteine through the conserved F or W. A D gene is named only where the DNA matches it firmly. A row's size may be missing; if present it is once, few, many or a size class.

TRBJ2-4	few	.	TRBV2	CASSDLEGNIQYF	TGTGCCAGCAGTGACTTGGAGGGAAACATTCAGTACTTC
TRBJ2-7	few	.	TRBV13	CASSLDRSLSYEQYF	TGTGCCAGCAGCTTAGATCGTTCCCTCTCCTACGAGCAGTACTTC
TRBJ2-3	.	.	TRBV4-3	CASSQDKSGTDTQYF	TGCGCCAGCAGCCAAGATAAATCGGGCACAGATACGCAGTATTTT
TRBJ2-3	few	.	TRBV2	CASMVNNPDTQYF	TGTGCCAGCATGGTGAATAATCCAGATACGCAGTATTTT
TRBJ2-1	few	.	TRBV6-2/TRBV6-3	CASSYPRDEQFF	TGTGCCAGCAGTTACCCGCGGGATGAGCAGTTCTTC
TRBJ2-2	few	.	TRBV7-9	CASSLSRVNTGELFF	TGTGCCAGCAGCTTATCCAGGGTGAACACCGGGGAGCTGTTTTTT
TRBJ2-7	few	TRBD1	TRBV20-1	CSAPDRGLGEQYF	TGCAGTGCCCCGGACAGGGGGTTAGGGGAGCAGTACTTC
TRBJ1-2	.	.	TRBV20-1	CSARDGAAGDSYGYTF	TGCAGTGCTAGAGATGGCGCCGCAGGGGATTCCTATGGCTACACCTTC
TRBJ1-6	few	.	TRBV15	CATSARIFYNSPLHF	TGTGCCACCAGCGCCCGGATTTTTTATAATTCACCCCTCCACTTT
TRBJ1-4	many	TRBD1	TRBV12-3/TRBV12-4	CASSRRTGYEKLFF	TGTGCCAGCAGTAGGAGGACAGGGTATGAAAAACTGTTTTTT
TRBJ2-1	.	TRBD2	TRBV12-3/TRBV12-4	CASKLASSGDPYNEQFF	TGTGCCAGCAAACTCGCCTCTAGCGGAGATCCCTACAATGAGCAGTTCTTC
TRBJ2-1	few	TRBD2	TRBV7-2	CASSPFSGRLAEQFF	TGTGCCAGCAGCCCCTTTAGCGGGAGGTTAGCTGAGCAGTTCTTC
TRBJ2-1	.	.	TRBV5-1	CASSLAGERYNEQFF	TGCGCCAGCAGCTTAGCAGGGGAAAGGTACAATGAGCAGTTCTTC
TRBJ1-1	.	.	TRBV6-1	CASTDRRYEAFF	TGTGCCAGCACTGACCGCCGATATGAAGCTTTCTTT
TRBJ2-5	.	TRBD1	TRBV3-1	CASRRIKPRGPGSTQYF	TGTGCCAGCAGAAGAATCAAACCTAGGGGGCCGGGGTCGACCCAGTACTTC
TRBJ2-1	many	.	TRBV9	CASSVNGGAANEQFF	TGTGCCAGCAGCGTAAACGGGGGTGCCGCCAATGAGCAGTTCTTC
TRBJ2-1	.	TRBD2	TRBV12-3/TRBV12-4	CASSLTSGVGEQFF	TGTGCCAGCAGTCTTACTAGCGGGGTAGGTGAGCAGTTCTTC
TRBJ2-5	few	.	TRBV20-1	CSARSGAPETQYF	TGCAGTGCTAGGTCTGGGGCACCAGAGACCCAGTACTTC
TRBJ1-2	few	.	TRBV7-2	CASSPRERNYGYTF	TGTGCCAGCAGCCCCAGGGAACGGAACTATGGCTACACCTTC
TRBJ1-6	few	.	TRBV18	CASSPKGDYNSPLHF	TGTGCCAGCTCACCAAAAGGGGACTATAATTCACCCCTCCACTTT
TRBJ1-1	.	.	TRBV20-1	CSARGDTTLTEAFF	TGCAGTGCTAGAGGGGACACCACCCTCACTGAAGCTTTCTTT
TRBJ2-1	few	.	TRBV15	CATSRDRVAAYNEQFF	TGTGCCACCAGCAGAGATCGGGTAGCGGCTTACAATGAGCAGTTCTTC